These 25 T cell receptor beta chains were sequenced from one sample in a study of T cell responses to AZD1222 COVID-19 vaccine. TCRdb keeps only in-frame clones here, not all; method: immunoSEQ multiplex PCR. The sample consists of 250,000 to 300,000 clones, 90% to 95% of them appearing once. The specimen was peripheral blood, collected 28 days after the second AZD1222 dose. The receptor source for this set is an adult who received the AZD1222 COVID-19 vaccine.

CDR3 loop: CASSFTADGGYTF. The CDR3 nucleotides read TGTGCCAGTAGTTTTACAGCCGATGGGGGCTACACCTTC. The rearrangement uses TRBV19 and TRBJ1-2; D call uncertain. The length of the CDR3 is 13 residues. Germline CDR1 reads LNHDA; CDR2 reads SQIVND (reference sequence). V lost 5 bases, J lost 8 bases, and 15 bases lay in between.

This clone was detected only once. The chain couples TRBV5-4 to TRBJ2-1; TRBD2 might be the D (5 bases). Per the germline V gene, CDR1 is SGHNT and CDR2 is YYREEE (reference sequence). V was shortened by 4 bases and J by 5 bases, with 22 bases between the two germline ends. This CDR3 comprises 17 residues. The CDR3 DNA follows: TGTGCCAGCAGCCACCTGTTGCTAGCACTTACTGACAATGAGCAGTTCTTC. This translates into CASSHLLLALTDNEQFF. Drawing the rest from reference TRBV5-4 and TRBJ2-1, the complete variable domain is ETGVTQSPTHLIKTRGQQVTLRCSSQSGHNTVSWYQQALGQGPQFIFQYYREEENGRGNFPPRFSGLQFPNYSSELNVNALELDDSALYLCASSHLLLALTDNEQFFGPGTRLTVL.

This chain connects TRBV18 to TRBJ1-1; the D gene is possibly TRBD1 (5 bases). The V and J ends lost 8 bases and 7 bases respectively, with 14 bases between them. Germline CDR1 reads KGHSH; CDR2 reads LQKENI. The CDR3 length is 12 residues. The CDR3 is CASGGLRDEAFF. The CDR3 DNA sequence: TGTGCCAGCGGGGGGTTGAGAGATGAAGCTTTCTTT.

CDR3: CASGPPGRNSPLHF. CDR3 sequence (DNA): TGTGCCAGCGGCCCTCCGGGTCGAAATTCACCCCTCCACTTT. This rearrangement joins TRBV28 to TRBJ1-6; D uncertain. Trimming shortened V by 8 bases and J by 7 bases, and 15 bases separated the two germline ends. CDR1 MDHEN and CDR2 SYDVKM come from the germline V gene. The CDR3 is 14 residues long.

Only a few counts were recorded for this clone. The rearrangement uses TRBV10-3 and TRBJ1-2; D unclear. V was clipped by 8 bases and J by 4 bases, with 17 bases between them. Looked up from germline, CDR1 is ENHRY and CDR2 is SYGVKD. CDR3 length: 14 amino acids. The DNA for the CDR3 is TGTGCCATCGGTACGGTCGCTAGTAGCTATGGCTACACCTTC. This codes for CAIGTVASSYGYTF.

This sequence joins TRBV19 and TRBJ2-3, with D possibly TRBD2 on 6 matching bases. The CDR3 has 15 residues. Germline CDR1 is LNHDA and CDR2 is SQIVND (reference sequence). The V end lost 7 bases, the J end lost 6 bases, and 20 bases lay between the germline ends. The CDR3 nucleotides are TGTGCCAGTACCAGGGTGTGGAACCGGGGGGATACGCAGTATTTT. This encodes CASTRVWNRGDTQYF.

CDR3 sequence reads: CAISSEGTGTTGELFF. CDR3 bases: TGTGCCATCAGCTCGGAGGGGACAGGGACCACCGGGGAGCTGTTTTTT. V gene TRBV10-3 combines with J gene TRBJ2-2; 9 bases match TRBD1. The ends lost 6 bases at V and 4 bases at J; junction bases unmatched: 9. The germline V gene encodes CDR1 ENHRY and CDR2 SYGVKD. This CDR3 contains 16 residues.

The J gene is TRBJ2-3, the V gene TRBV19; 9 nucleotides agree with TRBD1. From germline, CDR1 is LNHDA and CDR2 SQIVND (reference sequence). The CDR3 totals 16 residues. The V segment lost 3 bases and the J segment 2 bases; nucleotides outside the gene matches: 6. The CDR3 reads CASSIKGQGSTDTQYF. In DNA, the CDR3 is TGTGCCAGTAGTATCAAGGGACAGGGCTCCACAGATACGCAGTATTTT.

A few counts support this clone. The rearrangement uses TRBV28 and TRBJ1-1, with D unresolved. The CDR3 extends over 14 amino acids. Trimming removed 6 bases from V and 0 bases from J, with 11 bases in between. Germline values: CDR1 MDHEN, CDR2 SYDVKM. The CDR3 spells CASSPGLLNTEAFF. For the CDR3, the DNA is TGTGCCAGCAGCCCCGGACTGCTGAACACTGAAGCTTTCTTT.

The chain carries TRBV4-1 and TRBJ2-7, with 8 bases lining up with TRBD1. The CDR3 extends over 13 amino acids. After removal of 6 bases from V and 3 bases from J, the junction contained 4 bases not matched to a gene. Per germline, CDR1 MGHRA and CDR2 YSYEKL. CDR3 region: CASSVTGVYEQYF. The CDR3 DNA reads TGCGCCAGCAGTGTGACAGGGGTCTACGAGCAGTACTTC.

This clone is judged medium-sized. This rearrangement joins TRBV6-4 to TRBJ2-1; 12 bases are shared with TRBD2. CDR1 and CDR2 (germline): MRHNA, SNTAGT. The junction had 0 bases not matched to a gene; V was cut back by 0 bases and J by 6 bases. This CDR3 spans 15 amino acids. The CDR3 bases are TGTGCCAGCAGTGACTCGACTAGCGGGAGCAATGAGCAGTTCTTC. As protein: CASSDSTSGSNEQFF.

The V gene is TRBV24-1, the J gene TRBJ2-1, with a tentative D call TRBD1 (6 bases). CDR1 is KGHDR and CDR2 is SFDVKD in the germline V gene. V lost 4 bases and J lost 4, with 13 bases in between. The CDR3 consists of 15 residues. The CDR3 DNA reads TGTGCCACCAGTGACGGGACAACCCTTTACAATGAGCAGTTCTTC. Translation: CATSDGTTLYNEQFF.

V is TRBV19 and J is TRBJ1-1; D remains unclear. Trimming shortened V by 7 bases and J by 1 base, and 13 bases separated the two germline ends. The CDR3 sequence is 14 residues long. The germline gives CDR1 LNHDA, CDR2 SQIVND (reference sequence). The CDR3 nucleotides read TGTGCCAGTACCCTCTGGGGAGAGAACACTGAAGCTTTCTTT. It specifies CASTLWGENTEAFF.

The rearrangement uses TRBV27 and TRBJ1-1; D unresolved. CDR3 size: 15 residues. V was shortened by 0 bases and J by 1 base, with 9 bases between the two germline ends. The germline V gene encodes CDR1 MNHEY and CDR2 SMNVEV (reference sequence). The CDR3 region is CASSLSYRWNTEAFF. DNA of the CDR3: TGTGCCAGCAGTTTATCGTACCGATGGAACACTGAAGCTTTCTTT.

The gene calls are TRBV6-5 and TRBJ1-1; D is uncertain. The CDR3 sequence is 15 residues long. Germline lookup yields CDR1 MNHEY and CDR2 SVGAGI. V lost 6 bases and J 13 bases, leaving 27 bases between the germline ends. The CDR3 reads CASRPYVGTSDDVFF. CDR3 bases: TGTGCCAGCAGACCTTACGTGGGTACTTCGGACGATGTTTTCTTT.

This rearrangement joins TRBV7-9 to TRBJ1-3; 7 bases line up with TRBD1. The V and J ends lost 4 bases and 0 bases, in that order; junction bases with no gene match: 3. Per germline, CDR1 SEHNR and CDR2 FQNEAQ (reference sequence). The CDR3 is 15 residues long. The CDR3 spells CASSSDRLSGNTIYF. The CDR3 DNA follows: TGTGCCAGCAGCTCGGACAGGCTCTCTGGAAACACCATATATTTT. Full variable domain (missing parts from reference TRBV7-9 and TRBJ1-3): DTGVSQNPRHKITKRGQNVTFRCDPISEHNRLYWYRQTLGQGPEFLTYFQNEAQLEKSRLLSDRFSAERPKGSFSTLEIQRTEQGDSAMYLCASSSDRLSGNTIYFGEGSWLTVV.

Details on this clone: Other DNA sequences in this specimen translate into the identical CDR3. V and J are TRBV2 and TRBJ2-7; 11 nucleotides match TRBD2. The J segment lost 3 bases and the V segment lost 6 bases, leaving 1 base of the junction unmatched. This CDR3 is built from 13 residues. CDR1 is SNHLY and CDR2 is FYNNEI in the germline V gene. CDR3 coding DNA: TGTGCCAGCAGCGGGACTAGCGGCTACGAGCAGTACTTC. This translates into CASSGTSGYEQYF.

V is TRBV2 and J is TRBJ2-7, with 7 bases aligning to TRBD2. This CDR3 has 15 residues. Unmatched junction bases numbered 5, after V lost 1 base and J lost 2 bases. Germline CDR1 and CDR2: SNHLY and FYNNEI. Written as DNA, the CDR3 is TGTGCCAGCAGTGAAGGCAGAGCGGGACCCTACGAGCAGTACTTC. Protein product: CASSEGRAGPYEQYF. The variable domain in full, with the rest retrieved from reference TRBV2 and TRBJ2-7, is EPEVTQTPSHQVTQMGQEVILRCVPISNHLYFYWYRQILGQKVEFLVSFYNNEISEKSEIFDDQFSVERPDGSNFTLKIRSTKLEDSAMYFCASSEGRAGPYEQYFGPGTRLTVT.

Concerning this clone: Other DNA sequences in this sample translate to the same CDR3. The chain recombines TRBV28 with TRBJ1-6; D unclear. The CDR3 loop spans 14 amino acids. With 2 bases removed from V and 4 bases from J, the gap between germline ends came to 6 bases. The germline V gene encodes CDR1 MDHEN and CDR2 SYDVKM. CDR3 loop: CASSLGSYNSPLHF. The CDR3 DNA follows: TGTGCCAGCAGTTTAGGGTCGTATAATTCACCCCTCCACTTT.

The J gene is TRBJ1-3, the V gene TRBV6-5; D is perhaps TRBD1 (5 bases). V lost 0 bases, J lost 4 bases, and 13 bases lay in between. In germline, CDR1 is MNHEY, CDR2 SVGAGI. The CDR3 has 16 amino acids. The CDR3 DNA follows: TGTGCCAGCAGTTACTCGCCAGGGCCGGCGGGAAACACCATATATTTT. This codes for CASSYSPGPAGNTIYF.

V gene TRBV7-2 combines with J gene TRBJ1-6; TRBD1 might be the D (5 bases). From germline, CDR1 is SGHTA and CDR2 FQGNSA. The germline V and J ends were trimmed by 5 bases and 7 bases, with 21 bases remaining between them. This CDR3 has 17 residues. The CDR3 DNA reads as TGTGCCAGCAGCCTTCTGGCAGCGGCAGGGAGCAATTCACCCCTCCACTTT. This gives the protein CASSLLAAAGSNSPLHF.

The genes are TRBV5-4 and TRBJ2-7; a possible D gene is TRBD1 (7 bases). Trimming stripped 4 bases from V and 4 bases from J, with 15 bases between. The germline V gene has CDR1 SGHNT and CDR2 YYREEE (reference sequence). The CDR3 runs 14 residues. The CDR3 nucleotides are TGTGCCAGCAGCGACAGGGAGGATCTTTACGAGCAGTACTTC. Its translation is CASSDREDLYEQYF.

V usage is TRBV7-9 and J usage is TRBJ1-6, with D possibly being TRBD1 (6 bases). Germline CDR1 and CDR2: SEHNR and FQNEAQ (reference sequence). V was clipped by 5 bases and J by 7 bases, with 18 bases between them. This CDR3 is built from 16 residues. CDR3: CASSPSGGGGNSPLHF. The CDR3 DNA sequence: TGTGCCAGCAGCCCCTCAGGAGGAGGGGGAAATTCACCCCTCCACTTT. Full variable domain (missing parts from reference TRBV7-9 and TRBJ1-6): DTGVSQNPRHKITKRGQNVTFRCDPISEHNRLYWYRQTLGQGPEFLTYFQNEAQLEKSRLLSDRFSAERPKGSFSTLEIQRTEQGDSAMYLCASSPSGGGGNSPLHFGNGTRLTVT.

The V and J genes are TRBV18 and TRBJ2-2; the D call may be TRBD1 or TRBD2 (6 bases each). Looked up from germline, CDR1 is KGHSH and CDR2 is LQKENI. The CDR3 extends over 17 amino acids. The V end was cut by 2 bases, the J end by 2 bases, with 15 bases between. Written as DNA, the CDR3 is TGTGCCAGCTCACCAGGGGACGGGGGCTCCAACACCGGGGAGCTGTTTTTT. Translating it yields CASSPGDGGSNTGELFF.

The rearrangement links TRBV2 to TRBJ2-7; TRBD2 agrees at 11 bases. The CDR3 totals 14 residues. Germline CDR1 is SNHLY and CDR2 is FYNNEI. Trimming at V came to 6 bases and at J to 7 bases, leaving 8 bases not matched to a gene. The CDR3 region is CASRLAGDSREQYF. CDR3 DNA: TGTGCCAGCAGACTAGCGGGGGACTCTCGGGAGCAGTACTTC.